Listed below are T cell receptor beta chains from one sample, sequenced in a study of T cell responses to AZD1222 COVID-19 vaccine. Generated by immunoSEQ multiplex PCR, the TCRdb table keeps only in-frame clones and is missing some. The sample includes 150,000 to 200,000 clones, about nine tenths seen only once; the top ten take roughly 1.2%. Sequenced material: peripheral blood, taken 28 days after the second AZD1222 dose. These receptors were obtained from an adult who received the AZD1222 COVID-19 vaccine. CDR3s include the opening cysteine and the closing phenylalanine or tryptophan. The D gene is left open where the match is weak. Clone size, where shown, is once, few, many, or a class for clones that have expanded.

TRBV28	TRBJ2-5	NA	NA	TGTGCCAGCAGTTTACTCCACCAAGAGACCCAGTACTTC	CASSLLHQETQYF
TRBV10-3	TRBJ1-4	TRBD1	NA	TGTGCCATCAGTGAGTCGGGACAGGGGAACGAAAAACTGTTTTTT	CAISESGQGNEKLFF
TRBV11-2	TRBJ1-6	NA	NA	TGTGCCAGCAGCTTAGCGGGCAGCAAACTCCACTTT	CASSLAGSKLHF
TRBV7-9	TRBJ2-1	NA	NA	TGTGCCAGCAGCTTAAACAGGGTCAATGAGCAGTTCTTC	CASSLNRVNEQFF
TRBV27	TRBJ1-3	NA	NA	TGTGCCAGCAGCTCCCGGAGGGGAAACACCATATATTTT	CASSSRRGNTIYF
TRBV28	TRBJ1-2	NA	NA	TGTGCCAGCAGTTTGAGGACAGCTAATGGCTACACCTTC	CASSLRTANGYTF
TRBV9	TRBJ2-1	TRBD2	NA	TGTGCCAGCAGCGTGGGGACTAGCGCCTCCTACAATGAGCAGTTCTTC	CASSVGTSASYNEQFF
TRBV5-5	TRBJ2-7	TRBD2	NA	TGTGCCAGCACCCTAGCGGGACCAACGTACGAGCAGTACTTC	CASTLAGPTYEQYF
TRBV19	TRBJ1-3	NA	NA	TGTGCCAGTAGTTTCCGGACAGCTCCCACTGGAAACACCATATATTTT	CASSFRTAPTGNTIYF
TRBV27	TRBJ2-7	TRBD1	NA	TGTGCCAGCAGACCAGTCGGGACAGGGAGCTACGAGCAGTACTTC	CASRPVGTGSYEQYF
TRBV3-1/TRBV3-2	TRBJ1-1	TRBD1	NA	TGTGCCAGCATTAAGACAGGGCTGGGAACTGAAGCTTTCTTT	CASIKTGLGTEAFF
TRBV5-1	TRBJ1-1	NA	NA	TGCGCCAGCAGCCCCGACAGGAATGAAGCTTTCTTT	CASSPDRNEAFF
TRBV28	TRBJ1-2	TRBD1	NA	TGTGCCAGCAGCCCTGGGACAGGGCCGCGCCTGGGGTATGGCTACACCTTC	CASSPGTGPRLGYGYTF
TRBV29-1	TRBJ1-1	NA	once	TGCAGCGTTCCCGAGACAGCTTTGAACACTGAAGCTTTCTTT	CSVPETALNTEAFF
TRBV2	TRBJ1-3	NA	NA	TGTGCCAGCAGCGTACAGGGCTCTGGAAACACCATATATTTT	CASSVQGSGNTIYF
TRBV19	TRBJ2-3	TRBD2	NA	TGTGCCAGTAGAATAGCGGGTGATACGCAGTATTTT	CASRIAGDTQYF
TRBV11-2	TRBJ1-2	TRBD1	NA	TGTGCCAGCAGGGCACTGGGACAGGGATACGGCTACACCTTC	CASRALGQGYGYTF
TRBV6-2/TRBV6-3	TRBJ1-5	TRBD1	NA	TGTGCCAGCAGCCCTCGACACAGGGGCGGCAATCAGCCCCAGCATTTT	CASSPRHRGGNQPQHF
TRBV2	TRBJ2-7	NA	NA	TGTGCCAGCAGTGCCGAGCAGTACTTC	CASSAEQYF
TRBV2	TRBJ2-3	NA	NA	TGTGCCAGCAGTGTTCAGACAGATACGCAGTATTTT	CASSVQTDTQYF
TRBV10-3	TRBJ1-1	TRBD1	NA	TGTGCCATCAGTGAGGGGGACAGCCTCACTGAAGCTTTCTTT	CAISEGDSLTEAFF
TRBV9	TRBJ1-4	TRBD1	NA	TGTGCCAGCAGCGAGGGGACAGCAACTAATGAAAAACTGTTTTTT	CASSEGTATNEKLFF
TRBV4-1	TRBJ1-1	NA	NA	TGCGCCAGCAGCCACCCGGGGGTGGGGAACACTGAAGCTTTCTTT	CASSHPGVGNTEAFF
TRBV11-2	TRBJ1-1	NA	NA	TGTGCCAGCAGCTTAGGGGGAATTGAAGCTTTCTTT	CASSLGGIEAFF
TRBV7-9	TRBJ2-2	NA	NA	TGTGCCAGCCTGGCTGTAACCGGGGAGCTGTTTTTT	CASLAVTGELFF
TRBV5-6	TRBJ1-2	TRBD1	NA	TGTGCCAGCAGCGCTGGGGGACAGGGGGATTATGGCTACACCTTC	CASSAGGQGDYGYTF
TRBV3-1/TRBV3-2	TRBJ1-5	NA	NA	TGTGCCAGCAGCCAAGAGGGGGGCGCGCCCCAGCATTTT	CASSQEGGAPQHF
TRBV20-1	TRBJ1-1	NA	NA	TGCAGTGCTAGAGATCGGACTGAAGCTTTCTTT	CSARDRTEAFF
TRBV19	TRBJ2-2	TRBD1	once	TGTGCCAGCAAACGGACAGGGAGGACCGGGGAGCTGTTTTTT	CASKRTGRTGELFF
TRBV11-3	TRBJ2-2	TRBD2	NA	TGTGCCAGCAGCTTGACTAGCCCCACCGGGGAGCTGTTTTTT	CASSLTSPTGELFF
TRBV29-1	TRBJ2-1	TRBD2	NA	TGCAGCGGCCGACTAGCGGGAGGACAGTTCTTC	CSGRLAGGQFF
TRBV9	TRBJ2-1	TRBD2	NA	TGTGCCAGCAGCGCATGGACTAGCGGTCACAATGAGCAGTTCTTC	CASSAWTSGHNEQFF
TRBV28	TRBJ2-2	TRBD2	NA	TGTGCCAGCAGTTGGGGTATAGCGGGAGGGCCCACGAACACCGGGGAGCTGTTTTTT	CASSWGIAGGPTNTGELFF
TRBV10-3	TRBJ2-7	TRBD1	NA	TGTGCCACTAGACAGGGCCCCTACGAGCAGTACTTC	CATRQGPYEQYF
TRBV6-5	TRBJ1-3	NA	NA	TGTGCCAGCATGGAGGGAAACTCTGGAAACACCATATATTTT	CASMEGNSGNTIYF
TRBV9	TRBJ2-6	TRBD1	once	TGTGCCAGCAGCCCCCGGGACAGGGTACTGGCTGGGGCCAACGTCCTGACTTTC	CASSPRDRVLAGANVLTF